The 32 T cell receptor beta chains below all came from one sample that was sequenced in a study of T cells expressing NK-cell markers. TCRdb re-called the 5' RACE reads; one entry per CDR3 protein, DNA not given. The sample data list hundreds of thousands of distinct CDR3 sequences. Sequencing was performed on blood T cells: a sorted CD56 or NKG2C T cell subset, CD4+ or CD8+ T cells, or bulk PBMC T cells (not recorded which). All receptors derive from a man between 18 and 69 years old in good health.

The rearrangement links TRBV4-1 to TRBJ2-7; the D call of TRBD1 rests on TCRdb alone, since no DNA is present to check it. The CDR3 contains 18 residues. The germline V gene has CDR1 MGHRA and CDR2 YSYEKL. CDR3 in amino acids: CASSQVISGTGGFYEQYF.

CDR3 loop: CASSLAQPRAQNTEAFF. This chain connects TRBV7-2 to TRBJ1-1. The CDR3 loop spans 17 amino acids. From germline, CDR1 is SGHTA and CDR2 FQGNSA.

V usage is TRBV27 and J usage is TRBJ1-3. Germline assignment: CDR1 MNHEY and CDR2 SMNVEV (reference sequence). The CDR3 is 15 amino acids. CDR3 region: CASSLSYSSGNTIYF.

The J gene is TRBJ2-7, the V gene TRBV11-1; absent DNA, TCRdb's TRBD1 call cannot be checked. The CDR3 has 14 amino acids. The germline V gene has CDR1 SGHAT and CDR2 FQDESV (reference sequence). This CDR3 is CASSPDRLPYEQYF.

The chain recombines TRBV18 with TRBJ2-1; the D gene TCRdb calls, TRBD2, cannot be checked with no DNA. Germline V gene data show CDR1 as KGHSH and CDR2 as LQKENI. The CDR3 spans 12 residues. CDR3 amino acids: CASSPGSDEQFF.

The chain has TRBV7-2 and TRBJ2-7; lacking DNA, the TRBD2 call made by TCRdb goes unchecked. Looked up from germline, CDR1 is SGHTA and CDR2 is FQGNSA. The CDR3 runs to 17 residues. The CDR3 loop reads CASSSGTSGRYSYEQYF. Filled out from reference TRBV7-2 and TRBJ2-7, the complete variable domain reads GAGVSQSPSNKVTEKGKDVELRCDPISGHTALYWYRQSLGQGLEFLIYFQGNSAPDKSGLPSDRFSAERTGGSVSTLTIQRTQQEDSAVYLCASSSGTSGRYSYEQYFGPGTRLTVT.

The gene calls are TRBV9 and TRBJ2-5; TCRdb picks TRBD2, but there is no DNA to check that call. The CDR3 length is 16 residues. Germline CDR1 reads SGDLS; CDR2 reads YYNGEE. The CDR3 here is CASSTGTSGGEETQYF.

CDR3: CASSQSGTSGGYTGELFF. The genes are TRBV11-1 and TRBJ2-2; the TCRdb call, TRBD2, lacks DNA for checking. Germline V gene data show CDR1 as SGHAT and CDR2 as FQDESV (reference sequence). CDR3 length equals 18 residues.

J is TRBJ1-2 and V is TRBV21-1; lacking DNA, the TRBD1 call made by TCRdb goes unchecked. TRBV21-1 is a known pseudogene. The CDR3 length is 13 residues. The CDR3 region is CASTFGTSYGYTF.

The V and J genes are TRBV20-1 and TRBJ1-2. Germline CDR1 DFQATT, CDR2 SNEGSKA (reference sequence). CDR3 length: 13 residues. CDR3 sequence: CSARDRTIWGYTF.

The gene calls are TRBV29-1 and TRBJ1-4; the TCRdb D gene call, TRBD1, has no DNA to confirm it. CDR1 and CDR2 (germline): SQVTM, ANQGSEA. There are 14 residues in the CDR3. The CDR3 loop is CSAGDRQVGEKLFF.

This chain joins TRBV2 and TRBJ1-3. The CDR3 is 15 amino acids. Germline assignment: CDR1 SNHLY and CDR2 FYNNEI. The CDR3 reads CASRTDAGPWNTIYF.

The chain is built from TRBV12-3 or TRBV12-4 and TRBJ1-2; TCRdb outputs TRBD1, but without DNA this stays unchecked. The CDR3 consists of 14 residues. CDR3 amino acids: CASSRGRREDGYTF.

V usage is TRBV18 and J usage is TRBJ2-1; TCRdb selects TRBD1, and the lack of DNA leaves this call unchecked. CDR3 length: 14 amino acids. Germline values: CDR1 KGHSH, CDR2 LQKENI. The CDR3 sequence is CASSPRSTGNEQFF.

The chain is built from TRBV29-1 and TRBJ1-2; TCRdb designates TRBD1, a call that cannot be tested without DNA. Germline V lookup: CDR1 SQVTM, CDR2 ANQGSEA. The CDR3 totals 13 residues. CDR3 region: CSVENRGGYGYTF.

The rearrangement links TRBV5-1 to TRBJ1-4; no DNA is available, so the TRBD1 call from TCRdb remains unchecked. The CDR3 sequence is 15 residues long. Per germline, CDR1 SGHRS and CDR2 YFSETQ. CDR3 sequence reads: CASSLEGRAREKLFF.

This chain uses TRBV6-2 or TRBV6-3 with TRBJ1-2. CDR3 length equals 15 residues. Germline CDR1 reads MNHEY; CDR2 reads SVGEGT. The CDR3 is CASSLHDRRSYGYTF.

The V and J genes are TRBV12-3 or TRBV12-4 and TRBJ1-5; the D call of TRBD1 rests on TCRdb alone, since no DNA is present to check it. The CDR3 is 14 amino acids. The CDR3 is CASLGGDSNQPQHF.

The CDR3 sequence is CASSLSSSANEQFF. The chain combines TRBV7-3 with TRBJ2-1; TCRdb reports TRBD2, a call that lacks DNA to check it against. Germline CDR1 and CDR2: SGHTA and FQGTGA. The CDR3 contains 14 residues.

The J gene is TRBJ1-4, the V gene TRBV9; the D gene TCRdb calls, TRBD1, cannot be checked with no DNA. CDR1 is SGDLS and CDR2 is YYNGEE in the germline V gene. This CDR3 spans 14 amino acids. CDR3: CARPGIPTNEKLFF.

V usage is TRBV6-2 or TRBV6-3 and J usage is TRBJ2-1; TCRdb selects TRBD1, and the lack of DNA leaves this call unchecked. Germline CDR1 MNHEY, CDR2 SVGEGT. The CDR3 consists of 17 residues. CDR3 sequence: CASSGQTKGAVFNEQFF.

This chain links TRBV6-8 with TRBJ2-7; TCRdb outputs TRBD2, but without DNA this stays unchecked. CDR1 is MNHGY and CDR2 is SAAAGT in the germline V gene. CDR3 length: 14 amino acids. CDR3 protein: CASSVSGPPYEQYF.

The V gene is TRBV19, the J gene TRBJ1-1; TCRdb proposes TRBD1, but this gene call is untestable without DNA. CDR3 size: 11 residues. Germline loops: CDR1 LNHDA, CDR2 SQIVND (reference sequence). The CDR3 here is CASTNRVEAFF.

This CDR3 is CASSYDGTAANYGYTF. The rearrangement joins TRBV6-5 to TRBJ1-2; TCRdb picks TRBD1, but there is no DNA to check that call. Germline lookup yields CDR1 MNHEY and CDR2 SVGAGI. The CDR3 consists of 16 residues.

This chain connects TRBV5-6 to TRBJ2-5. The CDR3 is 14 amino acids. Germline V gives CDR1 SGHDT, CDR2 YYEEEE. The chain's CDR3 is CASSLRQYQETQYF.

This chain connects TRBV12-5 to TRBJ2-7; TCRdb lists TRBD2, though no DNA is available to test this call. Per the germline V gene, CDR1 is LGHNT and CDR2 is FRNRAP. This CDR3 comprises 16 residues. The CDR3 here is CASGTTLLSRSYEQYF. The whole variable domain, filled in from reference TRBV12-5 and TRBJ2-7, reads DARVTQTPRHKVTEMGQEVTMRCQPILGHNTVFWYRQTMMQGLELLAYFRNRAPLDDSGMPKDRFSAEMPDATLATLKIQPSEPRDSAVYFCASGTTLLSRSYEQYFGPGTRLTVT.

The chain is built from TRBV20-1 and TRBJ2-5; TCRdb's assignment of TRBD1 cannot be checked, as there is no DNA. This CDR3 is 13 amino acids long. Germline-derived CDR1 and CDR2 are DFQATT and SNEGSKA (reference sequence). The CDR3 protein is CSPGVTGPETQYF.

The genes are TRBV9 and TRBJ1-2; TCRdb outputs TRBD1, but without DNA this stays unchecked. Germline assignment: CDR1 SGDLS and CDR2 YYNGEE. The CDR3 extends over 15 amino acids. The CDR3 is CASSGGHQSNYGYTF.

CDR3 sequence: CASSKVGGGLTYEQYF. V gene TRBV21-1 combines with J gene TRBJ2-7; checking the TCRdb D call of TRBD1 is not possible without DNA. TRBV21-1 is reported as a pseudogene. The CDR3 consists of 16 residues.

This chain joins TRBV7-9 and TRBJ1-3; the TCRdb call, TRBD1, lacks DNA for checking. The CDR3 length is 17 residues. Germline-derived CDR1 and CDR2 are SEHNR and FQNEAQ (reference sequence). This chain's CDR3 is CASSLDYDRHSGNTIYF. Full variable domain (outside the CDR3, taken from reference TRBV7-9 and TRBJ1-3): DTGVSQNPRHKITKRGQNVTFRCDPISEHNRLYWYRQTLGQGPEFLTYFQNEAQLEKSRLLSDRFSAERPKGSFSTLEIQRTEQGDSAMYLCASSLDYDRHSGNTIYFGEGSWLTVV.

The V and J genes are TRBV9 and TRBJ1-1; TCRdb designates TRBD1, a call that cannot be tested without DNA. CDR1 and CDR2 (germline): SGDLS, YYNGEE. The CDR3 spans 18 residues. CDR3: CASSGRQGPPTKNTEAFF.

This sequence joins TRBV12-3 or TRBV12-4 and TRBJ1-1; TCRdb returns TRBD1, unconfirmable since there is no DNA. The CDR3 has 15 residues. CDR3 region: CASTIRQGAGTEAFF.